This TCR beta chain stems from a study of blood T cells in healthy people across ages. The second PCR ran roughly 6 to 12 cycles with a sample-barcoded 5' primer and J-beta primers. Tagging of each cDNA molecule was performed by a template-switch adaptor with 12 random nucleotides. TCRdb itself ran the 5' RACE reads through MiXCR, one entry per CDR3 protein. The profile shows hundreds of thousands of distinct CDR3 sequences, approximately 50% of them singletons. V lost 8 bases to trimming and J lost 2 bases, with 13 bases between them. This CDR3 is 14 amino acids long. The germline CDR1 and CDR2 sequences are MNHEY and SVGEGT. This clonotype has only a few counts.

The chain employs TRBV6-2 or TRBV6-3 and TRBJ2-1, with D possibly being TRBD1 or TRBD2 (5 bases each). The sequencing input was blood. This receptor was obtained from a woman between 55 and 75 years old in good health. CDR3 residues: CASRGYLPYNEQFF. Written as DNA, the CDR3 is TGTGCCAGCCGGGGCTACCTCCCCTACAATGAGCAGTTCTTC.